This T cell receptor beta chain was recovered during a study of blood T cell repertoires in COVID-19. About the study: Sources were T cells, B-cell-depleted T cells, or PBMCs; the material itself was cDNA or gDNA.

Profiling relied on immunoSEQ multiplex PCR, and the TCRdb table lists in-frame clones only, not all of them. The sample carries over 30,000 clones, around 90% recorded once. The CDR3 totals 15 residues. The genes are TRBV21-1 and TRBJ1-2. TRBV21-1 is a documented pseudogene. Sequencing input: peripheral blood. The TCR sequence derives from a man aged 70 or older with active or convalescent COVID-19. CDR3 amino acids: CASSKGGRGGRGYTF. For the CDR3, the DNA is TGTGCCAGCAGCAAAGGGGGTCGGGGAGGGCGTGGCTACACCTTC.